One sample yielded the 25 T cell receptor beta chains listed below, sequenced in a study of T cell responses to AZD1222 COVID-19 vaccine. Sequencing was performed with immunoSEQ multiplex PCR; in TCRdb, only in-frame clones are kept and a portion is missing. The sample carries about 140,000 clones, 80% to 95% recorded once. Material: peripheral blood, obtained on day 0 of AZD1222 vaccination. These receptors were collected from an adult in good health.

The chain is built from TRBV24-1 and TRBJ2-7; D gene uncertain. Trimming pared 4 bases from V and 4 bases from J, leaving 4 bases between. CDR1 KGHDR and CDR2 SFDVKD come from the germline V gene. The CDR3 has 11 residues. The CDR3 DNA follows: TGTGCCACCAGTGAAGAATACGAGCAGTACTTC. This sequence encodes CATSEEYEQYF.

The CDR3 nucleotides are TGTGCCAGCAGCCTGACGGGACTAGCCGTCACAGATACGCAGTATTTT. Amino acid sequence: CASSLTGLAVTDTQYF. The V and J genes are TRBV5-6 and TRBJ2-3, with 9 bases matching TRBD2. This CDR3 is 16 amino acids long. With V trimmed by 4 bases and J by 2 bases, 8 bases remained unmatched. Germline-derived CDR1 and CDR2 are SGHDT and YYEEEE.

This chain connects TRBV25-1 to TRBJ2-1, with TRBD1 matching 10 bases. This CDR3 spans 16 amino acids. J was trimmed by 6 bases and V by 5 bases; bases with no gene match: 10. Germline V lookup: CDR1 MGHDK, CDR2 SYGVNS. CDR3 in DNA: TGTGCCAGCAGTCCGAGGGACAGGGGTGATTTCAATGAGCAGTTCTTC. Translated, it gives CASSPRDRGDFNEQFF.

The chain combines TRBV7-9 with TRBJ2-1; D is tentatively TRBD1 or TRBD2 (5 bases each). Germline V lookup: CDR1 SEHNR, CDR2 FQNEAQ (reference sequence). The length of the CDR3 is 15 residues. The V end lost 5 bases, the J end lost 5 bases, and 16 bases lay between the germline ends. The chain's CDR3 is CASSPTLWGNNEQFF. The CDR3 DNA follows: TGTGCCAGCAGCCCCACGCTTTGGGGGAACAATGAGCAGTTCTTC. Complete variable domain (other parts from reference TRBV7-9 and TRBJ2-1): DTGVSQNPRHKITKRGQNVTFRCDPISEHNRLYWYRQTLGQGPEFLTYFQNEAQLEKSRLLSDRFSAERPKGSFSTLEIQRTEQGDSAMYLCASSPTLWGNNEQFFGPGTRLTVL.

This chain connects TRBV27 to TRBJ1-5; D is ambiguous. Trimming cost V 11 bases and J 4 bases, with 12 bases left between them. Germline CDR1 MNHEY, CDR2 SMNVEV (reference sequence). The CDR3 length is 12 residues. The CDR3 protein is CAAAGGNQPQHF. DNA of the CDR3: TGTGCCGCGGCAGGAGGAAATCAGCCCCAGCATTTT.

This chain joins TRBV5-4 and TRBJ1-1; 7 nucleotides align to TRBD1. The CDR3 consists of 14 residues. The V gene end was trimmed by 0 bases and the J gene end by 1 base; junction bases not matched to a gene: 0. CDR1 and CDR2 from the germline V gene are SGHNT and YYREEE (reference sequence). CDR3 amino acids: CASSLDRGNTEAFF. The CDR3 DNA reads TGTGCCAGCAGCTTGGACAGGGGGAACACTGAAGCTTTCTTT. The full variable domain, rest sourced from reference TRBV5-4 and TRBJ1-1, is ETGVTQSPTHLIKTRGQQVTLRCSSQSGHNTVSWYQQALGQGPQFIFQYYREEENGRGNFPPRFSGLQFPNYSSELNVNALELDDSALYLCASSLDRGNTEAFFGQGTRLTVV.

The rearrangement links TRBV5-5 to TRBJ1-6; 8 nucleotides agree with TRBD1. The CDR3 is 17 residues long. Trimming removed 1 base from V and 7 bases from J; junction bases left unmatched: 10. Germline CDR1 and CDR2: SGHKS and YYEKEE (reference sequence). This CDR3 is CASSLIGAGGPNSPLHF. In nucleotides, the CDR3 is TGTGCCAGCAGCTTGATAGGGGCAGGGGGCCCGAATTCACCCCTCCACTTT.

This clone was seen only a few times. The chain has TRBV10-3 and TRBJ2-2; TRBD2 agrees at 12 bases. V gave up 0 bases and J gave up 4 bases; unmatched junction bases: 15. Per the germline V gene, CDR1 is ENHRY and CDR2 is SYGVKD. CDR3 length: 21 amino acids. Here the CDR3 DNA reads TGTGCCATCAGTGAGTCGATTTTCAGACTAGCGGGAGATGGAGGCACCGGGGAGCTGTTTTTT. This sequence encodes CAISESIFRLAGDGGTGELFF.

This chain connects TRBV7-3 to TRBJ2-7, with no clear D. Germline V gives CDR1 SGHTA, CDR2 FQGTGA. V was cut by 4 bases and J by 5 bases, with 21 bases left in between. The CDR3 totals 16 residues. CDR3 in amino acids: CASSSIGWANINEQYF. CDR3 nucleotide sequence: TGTGCCAGCAGCTCGATCGGATGGGCGAACATCAACGAGCAGTACTTC.

J is TRBJ2-6 and V is TRBV9, with TRBD1 matching over 10 bases. The length of the CDR3 is 20 residues. V lost 4 bases, J lost 3 bases, and 16 bases stayed unmatched. Germline CDR1 and CDR2: SGDLS and YYNGEE. The CDR3 sequence: CASSTKLPGQGNLGANVLTF. CDR3 bases: TGTGCCAGCAGCACAAAGCTCCCGGGACAGGGGAATCTTGGGGCCAACGTCCTGACTTTC.

This chain joins TRBV29-1 and TRBJ1-2, with 8 bases fitting TRBD1. This CDR3 is 15 amino acids long. The V gene's germline CDR1 is SQVTM and CDR2 ANQGSEA. After removal of 6 bases from V and 8 bases from J, the junction contained 17 bases not matched to a gene. The DNA of the CDR3 is TGCAGCGTGATGACTCCGGGACAGGCGGGTTGGGGCTACACCTTC. Translation: CSVMTPGQAGWGYTF.

The gene calls are TRBV7-6 and TRBJ1-1; a possible D gene is TRBD1 (6 bases). Deletions cut 7 bases from V and 4 bases from J, with 19 bases between. The CDR3 spans 15 residues. Per germline, CDR1 SGHVS and CDR2 FNYEAQ. CDR3 DNA sequence: TGTGCCAGCAAGCCTTGGGGGGGCGAAGGCACTGAAGCTTTCTTT. Translated: CASKPWGGEGTEAFF.

In this sample, this clone turned up once. The rearrangement links TRBV3-1 (or the pseudogene TRBV3-2) to TRBJ1-1; D gene ambiguous. The ends were cut back, 2 bases at V and 0 bases at J, with 7 bases in the middle. The CDR3 totals 14 residues. Germline CDR1 LGHDT, CDR2 YNNKEL (reference sequence). CDR3 DNA: TGTGCCAGCAGCCAATACGACATGAACACTGAAGCTTTCTTT. Its protein product is CASSQYDMNTEAFF.

The V gene is TRBV10-2, the J gene TRBJ2-7; TRBD2 matches at 7 bases. The germline V gene encodes CDR1 WSHSY and CDR2 SAAADI. V gave up 6 bases and J gave up 2 bases; unmatched junction bases: 7. The CDR3 has 14 residues. CDR3 sequence (DNA): TGCGCCAGCAGCGCTACGGGGGGTGCCTACGAGCAGTACTTC. Encoded protein: CASSATGGAYEQYF.

The CDR3 coding sequence is TGCGCCAGCAGCCAAAGGCCAGGGAGGGATGGCTACACCTTC. Translating gives CASSQRPGRDGYTF. The rearrangement joins TRBV4-1 to TRBJ1-2, with a weak D call TRBD1 (5 bases). Germline assignment: CDR1 MGHRA and CDR2 YSYEKL. The CDR3 contains 14 residues. Trimming left V 2 bases short and J 6 bases short, with 13 bases between.

The gene calls are TRBV7-3 and TRBJ2-5; 7 bases align to TRBD2. Losses at the gene ends were 2 bases for V and 4 bases for J; bases not matched to a gene: 7. There are 15 residues in the CDR3. The germline CDR1 and CDR2 sequences are SGHTA and FQGTGA. The CDR3 region is CASSLLGAGLETQYF. The CDR3 nucleotides read TGTGCCAGCAGCTTACTGGGAGCGGGGCTAGAGACCCAGTACTTC. Looking up the rest from reference TRBV7-3 and TRBJ2-5 gives the full variable domain: GAGVSQTPSNKVTEKGKYVELRCDPISGHTALYWYRQSLGQGPEFLIYFQGTGAADDSGLPNDRFFAVRPEGSVSTLKIQRTERGDSAVYLCASSLLGAGLETQYFGPGTRLLVL.

This rearrangement joins TRBV5-6 to TRBJ1-5; TRBD1 aligns across 8 bases. The trim removed 4 bases at V and 2 bases at J, leaving 8 bases unmatched. This CDR3 has 16 residues. Germline lookup yields CDR1 SGHDT and CDR2 YYEEEE. CDR3 sequence: CASSLAGTGGNQPQHF. CDR3 coding DNA: TGTGCCAGCAGCCTGGCCGGGACAGGAGGCAATCAGCCCCAGCATTTT.

This clone was seen once. The chain recombines TRBV6-2 or TRBV6-3 with TRBJ2-5; possibly TRBD1 for D (6 bases). The CDR3 is 16 amino acids. In germline, CDR1 is MNHEY, CDR2 SVGEGT. Deletions cut 2 bases from V and 4 bases from J, with 17 bases between. Here the CDR3 reads CASSYEASGRGETQYF. The CDR3 nucleotides are TGTGCCAGCAGTTACGAAGCTTCGGGCAGGGGAGAGACCCAGTACTTC.

V is TRBV27 and J is TRBJ2-7; no firm D call. The V and J ends lost 3 bases and 5 bases respectively, with 14 bases between them. Germline V gene data show CDR1 as MNHEY and CDR2 as SMNVEV (reference sequence). The CDR3 length is 14 residues. The CDR3 here is CASSFDRLVDEQYF. The CDR3 DNA sequence: TGTGCCAGCAGTTTTGACCGCCTCGTCGACGAGCAGTACTTC.

The chain combines TRBV28 with TRBJ2-3; 9 positions match TRBD2. This CDR3 region has 16 residues. J gave up 6 bases and V 5 bases, and 12 bases lay outside the gene matches. Germline V gene lookup returns CDR1 MDHEN and CDR2 SYDVKM. CDR3 sequence reads: CASSLPGGGAQDTQYF. The DNA of the CDR3 is TGTGCCAGCAGTCTCCCTGGCGGGGGGGCTCAGGATACGCAGTATTTT.

The V gene is TRBV4-2, the J gene TRBJ2-7, with 9 bases fitting TRBD1. There are 16 residues in the CDR3. The germline V gene has CDR1 LGHNA and CDR2 YNFKEQ. The junction had 6 bases not matched to a gene; V was cut back by 1 base and J by 2 bases. The CDR3 region is CASSQVGGTGPYEQYF. CDR3 sequence (DNA): TGTGCCAGCAGCCAAGTTGGGGGGACAGGGCCCTACGAGCAGTACTTC.

This clone was counted once. The chain links TRBV15 to TRBJ2-1; D is perhaps TRBD2 (5 bases). The germline CDR1 and CDR2 sequences are LNHNV and YYDKDF (reference sequence). With 0 bases removed from V and 7 bases from J, the gap between germline ends came to 10 bases. The CDR3 sequence is 14 residues long. DNA of the CDR3: TGTGCCACCAGCAGAGATTCCCGGAGGAATGAGCAGTTCTTC. It is translated as CATSRDSRRNEQFF.

This chain joins TRBV14 and TRBJ2-1, with 9 positions matching TRBD2. The CDR3 extends over 15 amino acids. The germline CDR1 and CDR2 sequences are SGHDN and FVKESK. V was clipped by 1 base and J by 10 bases; unmatched bases: 8. CDR3 region: CASSQAPTSGLEQFF. The CDR3 DNA sequence: TGTGCCAGCAGCCAAGCCCCCACTAGCGGGCTGGAGCAGTTCTTC.

This sequence joins TRBV27 and TRBJ2-2; D is perhaps TRBD2 (6 bases). The CDR3 covers 17 residues. Germline V lookup: CDR1 MNHEY, CDR2 SMNVEV (reference sequence). Trimming left V 4 bases short and J 1 base short, with 16 bases between. The CDR3 reads CASSWRGSNQNTGELFF. Written as DNA, the CDR3 is TGTGCCAGCAGTTGGCGGGGATCGAACCAGAACACCGGGGAGCTGTTTTTT.

The chain links TRBV11-2 to TRBJ1-6; D is perhaps TRBD1 (5 bases). The V end was cut by 1 base, the J end by 5 bases, with 9 bases between. This CDR3 region has 15 residues. Germline V gene sequence: CDR1 SGHAT, CDR2 FQNNGV. The CDR3 loop is CASSLVLQDNSPLHF. CDR3 DNA sequence: TGTGCCAGCAGCTTAGTGTTACAGGATAATTCACCCCTCCACTTT.